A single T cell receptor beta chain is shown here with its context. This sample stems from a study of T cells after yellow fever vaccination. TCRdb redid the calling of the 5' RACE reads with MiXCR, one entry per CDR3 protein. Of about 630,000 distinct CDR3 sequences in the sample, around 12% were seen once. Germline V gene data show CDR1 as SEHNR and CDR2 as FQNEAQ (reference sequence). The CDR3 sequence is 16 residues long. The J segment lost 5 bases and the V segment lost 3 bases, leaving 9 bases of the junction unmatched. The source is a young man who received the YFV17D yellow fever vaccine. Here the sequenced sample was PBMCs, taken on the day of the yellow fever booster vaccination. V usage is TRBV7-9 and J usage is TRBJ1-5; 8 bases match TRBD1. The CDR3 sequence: CASSLAGQGGYQPQHF. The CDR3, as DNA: TGTGCCAGCAGCTTGGCTGGACAGGGTGGGTATCAGCCCCAGCATTTT.